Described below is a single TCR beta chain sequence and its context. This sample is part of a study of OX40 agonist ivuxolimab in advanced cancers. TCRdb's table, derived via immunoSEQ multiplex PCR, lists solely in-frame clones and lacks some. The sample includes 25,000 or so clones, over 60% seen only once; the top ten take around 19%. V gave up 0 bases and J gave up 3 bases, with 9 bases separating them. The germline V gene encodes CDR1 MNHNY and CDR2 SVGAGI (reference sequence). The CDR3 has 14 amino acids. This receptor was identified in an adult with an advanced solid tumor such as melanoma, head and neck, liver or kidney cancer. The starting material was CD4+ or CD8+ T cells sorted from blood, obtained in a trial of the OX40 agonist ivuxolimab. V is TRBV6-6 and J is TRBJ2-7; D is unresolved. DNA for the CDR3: TGTGCCAGCAGTTACTCGCCTGTTAACTACGAGCAGTACTTC. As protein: CASSYSPVNYEQYF.